This T cell receptor beta chain was found in a study of T cells in Graves' hyperthyroidism and ophthalmopathy. Study-level background: Peripheral blood was taken when the disease was first diagnosed, before any treatment began.

This clonotype turned up a few times. Germline V CDR1 and CDR2: DFQATT, SNEGSKA (reference sequence). Trimming pared 6 bases from V and 4 bases from J, leaving 19 bases between. The CDR3 length is 14 residues. Each ophthalmopathy patient scored at least 3 on the Clinical Activity Score and at least 4 on NOSPECS grade, with duration under 3 months. TCR beta CDR3 region amplification was performed from RNA transcripts. An initial round of RT-PCR targeting the TCR CDR3 relied on the HTBI primer set. One entry per CDR3 protein results from TCRdb running MiXCR on the multiplex PCR reads. The repertoire holds hundreds of thousands of distinct CDR3 sequences, with 15% to 20% as singletons.

Input material: blood. The origin of this receptor is a middle-aged man with Graves' ophthalmopathy. J is TRBJ2-7 and V is TRBV20-1, with D possibly being TRBD1 (6 bases). This CDR3 reads CSAPTGSSFYEQYF. For the CDR3, the DNA is TGCAGTGCCCCTACAGGGAGTTCCTTTTACGAGCAGTACTTC.